This is a list of T cell receptor beta chains from one sample in a study of blood T cell repertoires in COVID-19. The table came from immunoSEQ multiplex PCR; TCRdb's copy has only in-frame clones and leaves some out. Of 45,000 to 55,000 clones in the sample, around 78% were seen once. The sample comprised peripheral blood. These receptors came from a human donor in a cohort sampled during active COVID-19. Both conserved end residues are trimmed from each CDR3. The D gene is left open where the match is weak. Clone size appears in some rows only: once, few, many, or a class for an expanded clone.

J | size | D | V | CDR3
TRBJ2-7 | NA | TRBD2 | TRBV27 | ASRKVSGGPYEQY
TRBJ1-5 | NA | TRBD1 | TRBV7-9 | ASSEGQRNNQPQH
TRBJ1-4 | NA | NA | TRBV9 | ASSPYDKFNEKLF
TRBJ2-3 | once | TRBD2 | TRBV9 | ASSVDGRAASTDTQY
TRBJ2-7 | NA | TRBD1 | TRBV6-6 | ASRGDRKYEQY
TRBJ2-7 | NA | TRBD2 | TRBV5-6 | ASLHTSGGQSSYEQY
TRBJ2-5 | NA | NA | TRBV5-5 | ASSPTGRIGETQY
TRBJ2-1 | NA | TRBD2 | TRBV7-3 | ASSNNFGGLAGPRARQF
TRBJ1-6 | NA | NA | TRBV9 | ASSSSPTDYSPLH
TRBJ1-4 | NA | NA | TRBV27 | ASSPHTEYNEKLF
TRBJ1-5 | NA | TRBD1 | TRBV6-6 | ASRIGQGTNQPQH
TRBJ2-3 | NA | NA | TRBV27 | ASSFGRGGAGDTQY
TRBJ1-1 | medium-sized | NA | TRBV7-9 | ASSLIQGGSEAF
TRBJ2-7 | NA | TRBD2 | TRBV7-2 | ASSRGGVSYEQY
TRBJ2-7 | once | NA | TRBV19 | ASSRGEPYEQY
TRBJ1-2 | once | TRBD1 | TRBV7-9 | ASSNLPPGQANYGYT
TRBJ2-1 | NA | NA | TRBV3-1/TRBV3-2 | ASSPLVANNEQF
TRBJ2-7 | NA | NA | TRBV5-6 | ASSLAAAREQY
TRBJ1-1 | NA | NA | TRBV6-4 | ASSDLGGTEAF
TRBJ1-2 | NA | NA | TRBV4-2 | ASSQDGSRANYGYT
TRBJ1-2 | NA | NA | TRBV4-1 | ASSQEDSLTYGYT
TRBJ2-5 | NA | NA | TRBV3-1/TRBV3-2 | ASSRALGRPQY
TRBJ1-2 | NA | NA | TRBV6-4 | ASSTLTGGGDYGYT
TRBJ2-5 | once | TRBD2 | TRBV4-1 | ASSQETSGGARETQY
TRBJ2-7 | NA | NA | TRBV21-1 | ASSIPITGDGSYEQY
TRBJ1-2 | NA | NA | TRBV3-1/TRBV3-2 | ASSQAADYGYT
TRBJ1-4 | NA | TRBD1 | TRBV4-3 | ASSQETGFNEKLF
TRBJ1-6 | NA | TRBD1 | TRBV7-2 | ASSFTGGYSPLH
TRBJ1-6 | few | NA | TRBV7-9 | ASSLGQGHSPLH
TRBJ1-5 | once | TRBD1 | TRBV19 | ASSRTGGNQPQH
TRBJ2-1 | NA | TRBD1 | TRBV19 | ASSGRQGVEQF
TRBJ1-1 | NA | NA | TRBV4-3 | ASSTQAGDKNTEAF
TRBJ2-5 | NA | TRBD1 | TRBV30 | AFGQGLITLRQETQY
TRBJ1-1 | once | TRBD1 | TRBV19 | ASSIGQGMGNTEAF
TRBJ1-2 | NA | NA | TRBV19 | ASSIDPGRGYT
TRBJ1-5 | few | NA | TRBV5-1 | ASSLDGRQPQH
TRBJ2-1 | NA | NA | TRBV2 | ASSVYPIGEQF
TRBJ1-5 | NA | TRBD1 | TRBV7-2 | ASRGGTGVNQPQH
TRBJ1-3 | NA | NA | TRBV2 | ASWASSGNTIY
TRBJ1-5 | NA | NA | TRBV28 | ASTPGVSSSNQPQH
TRBJ1-4 | once | NA | TRBV2 | ASRERRGGEKLF
TRBJ2-5 | once | NA | TRBV3-1/TRBV3-2 | ASSQVGLQETQY
TRBJ1-2 | NA | TRBD1 | TRBV18 | ASSPRTGGYT
TRBJ2-7 | NA | TRBD1 | TRBV5-1 | ASSLGIRDRGSYEQY